Shown below are 19 T cell receptor beta chains from a single sample sequenced in a study of CD8 T cells in Susac syndrome. An input of about 0.5 to 1 ug of RNA was subjected to reverse transcription using random hexamers. TCRdb passed the immunoSEQ multiplex PCR reads through MiXCR, listing each CDR3 protein once. The table lists 150,000 to 200,000 distinct CDR3 sequences, almost 96% of them singletons. The sample was CD4+ T cells from PBMCs. The receptors derive from a human donor with multiple sclerosis.

The genes are TRBV2 and TRBJ2-6; D is unresolved. The length of the CDR3 is 13 residues. The germline V gene encodes CDR1 SNHLY and CDR2 FYNNEI. Between the trimmed V and J ends, which lost 9 bases and 3 bases, there was a span of 9 bases. This CDR3 reads CASGRGGANVLTF. CDR3 DNA sequence: TGTGCCAGTGGCAGAGGTGGGGCCAACGTCCTGACTTTC. The full variable domain, completed using reference TRBV2 and TRBJ2-6, is EPEVTQTPSHQVTQMGQEVILRCVPISNHLYFYWYRQILGQKVEFLVSFYNNEISEKSEIFDDQFSVERPDGSNFTLKIRSTKLEDSAMYFCASGRGGANVLTFGAGSRLTVL.

The chain links TRBV3-1 to TRBJ1-2, with 7 nucleotides matching TRBD1. Per the germline V gene, CDR1 is LGHDT and CDR2 is YNNKEL (reference sequence). The CDR3 spans 12 residues. V was clipped by 7 bases and J by 8 bases; unmatched bases: 7. The CDR3 nucleotides read TGTGCCAGCACCTTGAGGGGGCTGGGCTACACCTTC. Its protein is CASTLRGLGYTF.

This clonotype was recorded only once. The rearrangement links TRBV6-5 to TRBJ2-2, with D unresolved. This CDR3 spans 14 amino acids. Trimming removed 6 bases from V and 0 bases from J, with 8 bases in between. From germline, CDR1 is MNHEY and CDR2 SVGAGI. The CDR3 DNA reads TGTGCCAGCAGCTCTCTCGCGAACACCGGGGAGCTGTTTTTT. This encodes CASSSLANTGELFF.

This clonotype was observed once. The chain combines TRBV20-1 with TRBJ1-5, with 7 bases fitting TRBD1. The CDR3 is made up of 15 amino acids. Trimming cost V 4 bases and J 0 bases; bases outside gene matches: 6. Germline V lookup: CDR1 DFQATT, CDR2 SNEGSKA (reference sequence). The CDR3 DNA sequence: TGCAGTGCTACCCGACAGGGTTTTAGCAATCAGCCCCAGCATTTT. Residues: CSATRQGFSNQPQHF.

The genes are TRBV9 and TRBJ1-1; possibly TRBD1 for D (6 bases). The germline CDR1 and CDR2 sequences are SGDLS and YYNGEE. The V and J ends lost 2 bases and 1 base respectively, with 15 bases between them. The CDR3 has 16 residues. CDR3 nucleotide sequence: TGTGCCAGCAGCGTCCGTCAGGGGACGGGGAACACTGAAGCTTTCTTT. It specifies CASSVRQGTGNTEAFF.

This sequence joins TRBV9 and TRBJ2-2; D is possibly TRBD2 (5 bases). The CDR3 sequence is 15 residues long. Trimming left V 0 bases short and J 3 bases short, with 9 bases between. CDR1 and CDR2 from the germline V gene are SGDLS and YYNGEE. The CDR3 DNA reads TGTGCCAGCAGCGTAGGCCCGGAGGACACCGGGGAGCTGTTTTTT. As protein: CASSVGPEDTGELFF. Using reference TRBV9 and TRBJ2-2 for the parts outside the CDR3, the full variable domain is DSGVTQTPKHLITATGQRVTLRCSPRSGDLSVYWYQQSLDQGLQFLIQYYNGEERAKGNILERFSAQQFPDLHSELNLSSLELGDSALYFCASSVGPEDTGELFFGEGSRLTVL.

The V call is TRBV12-3 or TRBV12-4, the J call TRBJ2-5; 9 positions match TRBD1. CDR3 length: 15 amino acids. Trimming took 1 base from V and 5 from J; bases not matched to a gene: 5. The CDR3 nucleotides read TGTGCCAGCAGTTTAGGGGACAGGGAAGCCGAGACCCAGTACTTC. Amino acids: CASSLGDREAETQYF.

This clonotype was observed a handful of times. This sequence joins TRBV28 and TRBJ1-5, with D unresolved. The CDR3 covers 12 residues. V lost 5 bases to trimming and J lost 7 bases, with 9 bases between them. The germline CDR1 and CDR2 sequences are MDHEN and SYDVKM. The CDR3 here is CASSLGPQPQHF. CDR3 DNA: TGTGCCAGCAGTCTCGGCCCCCAGCCCCAGCATTTT.

The chain links TRBV7-9 to TRBJ2-3; D gene uncertain. Germline lookup yields CDR1 SEHNR and CDR2 FQNEAQ (reference sequence). Trimming stripped 5 bases from V and 4 bases from J, with 13 bases between. The CDR3 is 14 amino acids. CDR3: CASSDLPWSDTQYF. In nucleotides, the CDR3 is TGTGCCAGCAGCGACCTCCCATGGTCAGATACGCAGTATTTT.

This chain connects TRBV28 to TRBJ1-4; TRBD1 matches 8 bases. Germline assignment: CDR1 MDHEN and CDR2 SYDVKM. Trimming cost V 6 bases and J 3 bases; bases outside gene matches: 3. This CDR3 is built from 14 residues. CDR3 nucleotides: TGTGCCAGCAGACAGGGGGGTGCTAATGAAAAACTGTTTTTT. Translated: CASRQGGANEKLFF.

The chain links TRBV6-2 or TRBV6-3 to TRBJ1-1, with 7 bases identical to TRBD1. CDR3 length equals 14 residues. Germline-derived CDR1 and CDR2 are MNHEY and SVGEGT. The V segment lost 6 bases and the J segment 1 base; nucleotides outside the gene matches: 5. The CDR3 loop is CASRTRGPNTEAFF. The CDR3 DNA is TGTGCCAGCAGAACGAGGGGGCCGAACACTGAAGCTTTCTTT.

The chain recombines TRBV9 with TRBJ2-3; no definite D call. This CDR3 region has 14 residues. V was clipped by 1 base and J by 4 bases, with 10 bases between them. CDR1 is SGDLS, CDR2 YYNGEE, per germline. As DNA, the CDR3 is TGTGCCAGCAGCGTAAGCCCCTCATCAGATACGCAGTATTTT. Encoded protein: CASSVSPSSDTQYF.

This clonotype was detected only once. J is TRBJ1-1 and V is TRBV29-1; 7 bases map to TRBD1. The CDR3 contains 13 residues. Looked up from germline, CDR1 is SQVTM and CDR2 is ANQGSEA. J was trimmed by 5 bases and V by 7 bases; bases with no gene match: 10. In DNA, the CDR3 is TGCAGCGCTGGGGCCGGGACAGCAACTGAAGCTTTCTTT. Protein sequence: CSAGAGTATEAFF.

The chain has TRBV5-6 and TRBJ2-4; D gene unclear. V was trimmed by 1 base and J by 2 bases, leaving 7 bases between them. The CDR3 is made up of 14 amino acids. CDR1 SGHDT and CDR2 YYEEEE come from the germline V gene. The CDR3 loop is CASSLQQPKNIQYF. In nucleotides, the CDR3 is TGTGCCAGCAGCTTGCAACAGCCCAAAAACATTCAGTACTTC.

This rearrangement joins TRBV7-6 to TRBJ2-3; D is possibly TRBD1 or TRBD2 (5 bases each). The CDR3 totals 15 residues. The germline V gene has CDR1 SGHVS and CDR2 FNYEAQ. Trimming took 2 bases from V and 3 from J, leaving 12 bases between them. The CDR3 protein is CASSLSGPGTDTQYF. CDR3 coding DNA: TGTGCCAGCAGCTTATCGGGGCCTGGGACAGATACGCAGTATTTT.

The rearrangement joins TRBV3-1 to TRBJ2-5; TRBD2 matches at 8 bases. V dropped 4 bases and J dropped 4; count of bases not matched to a gene: 2. The CDR3 is made up of 13 amino acids. CDR1 is LGHDT and CDR2 is YNNKEL in the germline V gene (reference sequence). The CDR3 nucleotides read TGTGCCAGCAGCCTTACTAGCGGAGAGACCCAGTACTTC. Translation: CASSLTSGETQYF.

The J gene is TRBJ2-1, the V gene TRBV12-5; TRBD1 is a possible D gene (6 bases). V gave up 7 bases and J gave up 5 bases, with 18 bases separating them. The CDR3 covers 15 residues. The V gene's germline CDR1 is LGHNT and CDR2 FRNRAP. In DNA, the CDR3 is TGTGCTAGTGCCCCGGGACACCAAATCAACAATGAGCAGTTCTTC. This encodes CASAPGHQINNEQFF.

This chain links TRBV9 with TRBJ1-6; the match to TRBD1 covers 9 bases. The germline CDR1 and CDR2 sequences are SGDLS and YYNGEE. V dropped 0 bases and J dropped 10; count of bases not matched to a gene: 5. There are 15 residues in the CDR3. The chain's CDR3 is CASSVEGQGRSPLHF. The DNA for the CDR3 is TGTGCCAGCAGCGTAGAGGGACAGGGAAGGTCACCCCTCCACTTT.

This chain connects TRBV20-1 to TRBJ2-5; TRBD2 matches 8 bases. The germline V gene has CDR1 DFQATT and CDR2 SNEGSKA (reference sequence). Unmatched junction bases numbered 8, after V lost 5 bases and J lost 3 bases. The CDR3 spans 14 residues. This chain's CDR3 is CSAPRPGGEETQYF. For the CDR3, the DNA is TGCAGTGCTCCCAGACCGGGGGGGGAAGAGACCCAGTACTTC.